The rows below give T cell receptor beta chains drawn from one sample of a study of CD8 T cells in ankylosing spondylitis. Via MiXCR, TCRdb re-called the 5' RACE reads, giving one row per CDR3 protein. This table has around 150,000 distinct CDR3 sequences, under 45% appearing once. The sample taken for sequencing was synovial fluid, either unsorted or a sorted T cell fraction (not recorded which). The receptors stem from a male donor with ankylosing spondylitis. Each CDR3 is given with its conserved first and last residue. Fields, in order: J gene, clone size, D gene, V gene, CDR3 DNA, CDR3 protein. The D gene is left open where the match is weak. Size tells how often a clone was seen (once, few, many) or the class of an expanded clone, and some rows leave it out.

TRBJ2-3,few,TRBD1,TRBV4-1,TGCGCCAGCAGCCAAGGGGACAGAAGCACAGATACGCAGTATTTT,CASSQGDRSTDTQYF
TRBJ1-2,many,-,TRBV2,TGTGCCAGCAGTAGCGGACACTACCCCAACTATGGCTACACCTTC,CASSSGHYPNYGYTF
TRBJ2-2,-,-,TRBV25-1,TGTGCCAGCAGTGTACAGGGATACACCGGGGAGCTGTTTTTT,CASSVQGYTGELFF
TRBJ1-1,few,-,TRBV27,TGTGCCAGCAGCGCGCCAGGGGTGAACACTGAAGCTTTCTTT,CASSAPGVNTEAFF
TRBJ2-1,-,-,TRBV11-2,TGTGCCAGCAGCTTAACTCGGAATGAGCAGTTCTTC,CASSLTRNEQFF
TRBJ2-3,-,TRBD2,TRBV30,TGTGCCTGGAGTGGGAGCGGGAGTGTAGATACGCAGTATTTT,CAWSGSGSVDTQYF
TRBJ2-7,many,TRBD1,TRBV10-3,TGTGCCATCAGTGAACCGGGACAGGGGGCCTACGAGCAGTACTTC,CAISEPGQGAYEQYF
TRBJ2-1,-,TRBD2,TRBV6-2/TRBV6-3,TGCCCTACTCTTAGCGGGAGTAGCTTCGATGAGCAGTTCTTC,CPTLSGSSFDEQFF
TRBJ1-2,-,-,TRBV4-1,TGCGCCAGCAGCCGCACCTGGGACGATCCCTATGGCTACACCTTC,CASSRTWDDPYGYTF
TRBJ1-5,-,-,TRBV18,TGTGCCAGCTCACCACTTGACGGGGATCAGCCCCAGCATTTT,CASSPLDGDQPQHF
TRBJ2-7,-,TRBD1,TRBV12-3/TRBV12-4,TGTGCCAGCAGTTTCGGACAGGGCGCGGACGAGCAGTACTTC,CASSFGQGADEQYF
TRBJ1-2,-,-,TRBV25-1,TGTGCCAGCAGTGAGGGGGAAGGCTACACCTTC,CASSEGEGYTF